This T cell receptor (beta chain) stems from a study of shared clonotypes between healthy human individuals. Study-wide results and limits: The small donor group covered limited genetic and exposure diversity. The four-donor shared clonotypes exceeded non-shared clonotypes in generation probability, with non-shared ones scoring lower. The sole specimen, blood, was sampled, and tissue repertoires likely differ.

Running of the assay took place at deep level. Sequencing used immunoSEQ multiplex PCR; TCRdb keeps in-frame clones, though not all of them. The sample consists of 1 million to 1.3 million clones, more than 75% of them appearing once. Comments on this clone: The antigen is unknown.

This receptor was identified in a man aged 18 to 29 in good health. Some clones in this sample may be carry-over from other donors' samples. The specimen sequenced was memory CD4+ T cells from PBMCs. As for subset: CD45RA-negative fraction.

CDR3 sequence: CSVSGEWSTDTQYF. In DNA, the CDR3 is TGCAGCGTGTCAGGGGAATGGAGCACAGATACGCAGTATTTT. The chain uses TRBV29-1 and TRBJ2-3, with D possibly being TRBD1 (6 bases). There are 14 residues in the CDR3. With 6 bases removed from V and 0 bases from J, the gap between germline ends came to 13 bases. Germline lookup yields CDR1 SQVTM and CDR2 ANQGSEA.